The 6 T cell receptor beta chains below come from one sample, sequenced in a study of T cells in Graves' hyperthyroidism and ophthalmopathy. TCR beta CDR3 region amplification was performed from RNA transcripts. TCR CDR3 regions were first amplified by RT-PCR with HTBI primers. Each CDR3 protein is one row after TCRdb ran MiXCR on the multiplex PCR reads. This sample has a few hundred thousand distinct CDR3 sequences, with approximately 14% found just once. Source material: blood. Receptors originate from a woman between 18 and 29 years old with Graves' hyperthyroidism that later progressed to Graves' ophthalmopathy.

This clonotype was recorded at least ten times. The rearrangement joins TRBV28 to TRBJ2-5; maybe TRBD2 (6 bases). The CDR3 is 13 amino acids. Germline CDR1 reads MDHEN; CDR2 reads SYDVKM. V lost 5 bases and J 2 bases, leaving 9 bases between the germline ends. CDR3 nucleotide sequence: TGTGCCAGCAGTCATGGGGGGCAAGAGACCCAGTACTTC. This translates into CASSHGGQETQYF.

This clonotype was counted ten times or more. In DNA, the CDR3 is TGTGCCAGCAGCTTCGGACAGGGGGCGAGGGTAAGGTCCTACAATGAGCAGTTCTTC. It yields the protein CASSFGQGARVRSYNEQFF. The chain combines TRBV11-3 with TRBJ2-1; 11 bases are a match to TRBD1. This CDR3 has 19 residues. V trimming: 3 bases; J trimming: 1 base; junction bases outside the gene matches: 11. The germline V gene encodes CDR1 SGHNT and CDR2 YENEEA.

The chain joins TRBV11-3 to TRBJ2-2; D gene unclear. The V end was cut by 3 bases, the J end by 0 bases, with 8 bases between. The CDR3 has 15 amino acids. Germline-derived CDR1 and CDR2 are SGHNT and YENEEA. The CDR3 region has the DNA TGTGCCAGCAGCTTGCCAGGCGCGAACACCGGGGAGCTGTTTTTT. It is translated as CASSLPGANTGELFF.

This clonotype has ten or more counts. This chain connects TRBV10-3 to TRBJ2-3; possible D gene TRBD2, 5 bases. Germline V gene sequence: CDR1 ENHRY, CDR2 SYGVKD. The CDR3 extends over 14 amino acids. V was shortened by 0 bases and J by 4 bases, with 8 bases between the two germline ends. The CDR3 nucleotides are TGTGCCATCAGTGAGTCGATGAGGGCAGATACGCAGTATTTT. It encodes CAISESMRADTQYF.

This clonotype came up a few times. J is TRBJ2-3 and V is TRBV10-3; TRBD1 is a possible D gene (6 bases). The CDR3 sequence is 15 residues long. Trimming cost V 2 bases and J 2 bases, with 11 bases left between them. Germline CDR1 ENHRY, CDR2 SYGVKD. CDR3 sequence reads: CAISEIRGNTDTQYF. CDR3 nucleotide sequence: TGTGCCATCAGTGAGATTAGGGGGAACACAGATACGCAGTATTTT.

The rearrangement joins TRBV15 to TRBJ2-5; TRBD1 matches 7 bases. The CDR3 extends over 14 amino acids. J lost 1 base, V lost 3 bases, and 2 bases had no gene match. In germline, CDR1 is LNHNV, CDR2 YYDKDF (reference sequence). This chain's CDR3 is CATSRRQGQETQYF. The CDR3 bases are TGTGCCACCAGCAGGAGACAGGGCCAAGAGACCCAGTACTTC.